This T cell receptor (beta chain) was identified during a study of technical replicates of blood from a handful of donors. The CDR3 contains 15 residues. With 8 bases removed from V and 3 bases from J, the gap between germline ends came to 16 bases. From germline, CDR1 is SGHVS and CDR2 FQNEAQ. Data came from immunoSEQ multiplex PCR; TCRdb stores just in-frame clones and leaves some out. Among some 64,000 clones, around 86% were seen once, and the ten largest hold around 5.5%. The TCR originated in a human donor in good health. Some clones in this sample may be carry-over from other donors' samples. Material for sequencing was PBMCs. The J gene is TRBJ1-4, the V gene TRBV7-8, with a weak D call TRBD1 (6 bases). The CDR3 DNA is TGTGCCAGCTCAGTACAGGGAACACCTAATGAAAAACTGTTTTTT. Translation gives CASSVQGTPNEKLFF.